Listed below are T cell receptor beta chains from one sample, sequenced in a study of blood T cell repertoires in COVID-19. Produced via immunoSEQ multiplex PCR; TCRdb's table is partial and in-frame only. The table has over 150,000 clones, 80% to 90% seen once; the top ten hold about 1.9%. The sequencing sample was made of peripheral blood. The source of these receptors is a man aged 18-30 years who had recovered from COVID-19. Each CDR3 is given with its conserved first and last residue. D genes are given only for firm matches. Only some rows state a clone size, as once, few, many or a class for expanded clones.

clone_size | d_call | j_call | v_call | cdr3_aa | cdr3_nt
once | - | TRBJ2-7 | TRBV25-1 | CASSNHRVPYEQYF | TGTGCCAGCAGTAACCACAGGGTACCCTACGAGCAGTACTTC
- | - | TRBJ1-3 | TRBV12-5 | CASGWEGGAGNTIYF | TGTGCTAGTGGTTGGGAGGGGGGGGCTGGAAACACCATATATTTT
- | - | TRBJ2-7 | TRBV30 | CAWQQDLGYEQYF | TGTGCCTGGCAGCAGGACTTAGGCTACGAGCAGTACTTC
- | - | TRBJ1-2 | TRBV3-1/TRBV3-2 | CASSQDRGIYGYTF | TGTGCCAGCAGCCAAGATCGGGGAATCTATGGCTACACCTTC
- | TRBD1 | TRBJ2-3 | TRBV7-8 | CASNRWGQSTDTQYF | TGTGCCAGTAACCGCTGGGGACAGAGCACAGATACGCAGTATTTT
- | TRBD2 | TRBJ2-3 | TRBV19 | CASSISAGGTDTQYF | TGTGCCAGTAGTATTAGCGCGGGAGGGACAGATACGCAGTATTTT
- | - | TRBJ2-5 | TRBV19 | CASSIDRETQYF | TGTGCCAGTAGTATCGATCGGGAGACCCAGTACTTC
- | TRBD1 | TRBJ2-7 | TRBV5-6 | CASSPTGRGSYEQYF | TGTGCCAGCAGCCCCACCGGCAGGGGGTCCTACGAGCAGTACTTC
- | - | TRBJ2-5 | TRBV27 | CASPYPSRGEQYF | TGTGCCAGCCCTTATCCCTCCCGGGGTGAACAGTACTTC
many | - | TRBJ2-1 | TRBV6-2/TRBV6-3 | CASSWATYNEQFF | TGTGCCAGCAGTTGGGCGACCTACAATGAGCAGTTCTTC
- | TRBD2 | TRBJ2-1 | TRBV27 | CASSPGRERGGEQFF | TGTGCCAGCAGTCCGGGGCGGGAGAGGGGAGGTGAGCAGTTCTTC
- | - | TRBJ1-2 | TRBV3-1/TRBV3-2 | CASSQAGGTDNYGYTF | TGTGCCAGCAGCCAAGCCGGAGGGACGGATAACTATGGCTACACCTTC
- | TRBD2 | TRBJ2-5 | TRBV25-1 | CASSEAGGKTQYF | TGTGCCAGCAGTGAAGCCGGGGGGAAGACCCAGTACTTC
- | TRBD2 | TRBJ2-1 | TRBV6-5 | CASSYTSGRARNEQFF | TGTGCCAGCAGTTACACCAGCGGGAGGGCCCGCAATGAGCAGTTCTTC
- | - | TRBJ2-3 | TRBV29-1 | CSVEGLRGTDTQYF | TGCAGCGTTGAAGGACTGAGGGGCACAGATACGCAGTATTTT
- | - | TRBJ1-3 | TRBV19 | CASAKESGNTIYF | TGTGCCAGTGCTAAAGAATCTGGAAACACCATATATTTT
- | TRBD2 | TRBJ2-2 | TRBV5-1 | CASSPLAGVPGELFF | TGCGCCAGCAGCCCACTAGCGGGAGTCCCCGGGGAGCTGTTTTTT
- | - | TRBJ1-1 | TRBV6-5 | CASIGATEAFF | TGTGCCAGCATAGGGGCCACTGAAGCTTTCTTT
- | TRBD2 | TRBJ2-5 | TRBV9 | CASSPRLAGIQETQYF | TGTGCCAGCAGCCCGCGACTAGCGGGTATCCAAGAGACCCAGTACTTC
- | - | TRBJ2-7 | TRBV5-4 | CASSLDPPNEQYF | TGTGCCAGCAGCTTGGATCCCCCAAACGAGCAGTACTTC
- | - | TRBJ2-5 | TRBV6-1 | CASSEGLVTGETQYF | TGTGCCAGCAGTGAAGGCCTAGTTACGGGGGAGACCCAGTACTTC
- | TRBD1 | TRBJ1-5 | TRBV7-2 | CASSLTGTGDQPQHF | TGTGCCAGCAGCTTGACCGGGACAGGGGATCAGCCCCAGCATTTT